This section outlines one T cell receptor beta chain sequence together with its context. The record originates from a study of cytomegalovirus exposure and HLA in healthy donors. The CDR3 is made up of 11 amino acids. Germline V gene data show CDR1 as DFQATT and CDR2 as SNEGSKA (reference sequence). V was cut by 7 bases and J by 2 bases, with 7 bases left in between. Researchers ran the PCR with 60 Vbeta and 13 Jbeta primers. Sequencing used immunoSEQ multiplex PCR; TCRdb keeps in-frame clones, though not all of them. In all, the sample yields some 44,000 clones. The receptor was derived from a woman in her 30s in good health and CMV-seronegative. The chain has TRBV20-1 and TRBJ2-3; D is perhaps TRBD2 (6 bases). Sequencing used PBMCs. CDR3 nucleotide sequence: TGCAGTGGGGAGGACACAGATACGCAGTATTTT. This codes for CSGEDTDTQYF.